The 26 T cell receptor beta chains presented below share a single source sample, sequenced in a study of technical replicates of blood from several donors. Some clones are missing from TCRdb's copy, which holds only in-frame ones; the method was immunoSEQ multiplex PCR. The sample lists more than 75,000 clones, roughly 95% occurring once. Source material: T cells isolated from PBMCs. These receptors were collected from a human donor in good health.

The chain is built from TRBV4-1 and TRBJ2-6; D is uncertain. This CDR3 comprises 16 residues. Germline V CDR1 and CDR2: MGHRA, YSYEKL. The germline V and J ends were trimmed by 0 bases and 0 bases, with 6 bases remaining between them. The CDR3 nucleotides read TGCGCCAGCAGCCAAGATCGGTTCTCTGGGGCCAACGTCCTGACTTTC. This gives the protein CASSQDRFSGANVLTF.

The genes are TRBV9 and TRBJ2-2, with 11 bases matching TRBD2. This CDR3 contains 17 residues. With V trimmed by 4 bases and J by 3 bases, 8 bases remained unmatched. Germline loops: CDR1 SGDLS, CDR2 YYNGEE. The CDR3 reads CASSPRVSGRDTGELFF. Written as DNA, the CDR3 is TGTGCCAGCAGCCCTAGAGTTAGCGGGAGGGACACCGGGGAGCTGTTTTTT. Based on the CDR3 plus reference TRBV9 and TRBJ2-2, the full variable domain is DSGVTQTPKHLITATGQRVTLRCSPRSGDLSVYWYQQSLDQGLQFLIQYYNGEERAKGNILERFSAQQFPDLHSELNLSSLELGDSALYFCASSPRVSGRDTGELFFGEGSRLTVL.

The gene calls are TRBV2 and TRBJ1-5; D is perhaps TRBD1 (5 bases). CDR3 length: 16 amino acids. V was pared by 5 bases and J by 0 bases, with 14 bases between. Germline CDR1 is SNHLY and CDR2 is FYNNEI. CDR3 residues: CASSSRQKNSNQPQHF. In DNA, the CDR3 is TGTGCCAGCAGTTCGAGACAGAAGAATAGCAATCAGCCCCAGCATTTT.

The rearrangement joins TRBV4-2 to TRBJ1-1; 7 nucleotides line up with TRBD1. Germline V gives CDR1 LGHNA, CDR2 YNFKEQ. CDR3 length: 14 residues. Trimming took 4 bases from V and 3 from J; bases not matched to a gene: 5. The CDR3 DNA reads TGTGCCAGCAGCCCTACAGGGGTACACACTGAAGCTTTCTTT. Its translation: CASSPTGVHTEAFF.

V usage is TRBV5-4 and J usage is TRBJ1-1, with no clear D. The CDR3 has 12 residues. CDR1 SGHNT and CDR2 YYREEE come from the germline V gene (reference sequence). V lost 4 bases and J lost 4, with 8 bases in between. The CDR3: CASSESLTEAFF. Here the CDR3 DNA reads TGTGCCAGCAGCGAATCACTCACTGAAGCTTTCTTT.

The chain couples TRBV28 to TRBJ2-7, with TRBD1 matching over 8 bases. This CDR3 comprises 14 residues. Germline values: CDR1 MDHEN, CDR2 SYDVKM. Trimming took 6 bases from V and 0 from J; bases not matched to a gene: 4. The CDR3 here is CASSGDRSSYEQYF. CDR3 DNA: TGTGCCAGCAGCGGGGACAGGAGCTCCTACGAGCAGTACTTC.

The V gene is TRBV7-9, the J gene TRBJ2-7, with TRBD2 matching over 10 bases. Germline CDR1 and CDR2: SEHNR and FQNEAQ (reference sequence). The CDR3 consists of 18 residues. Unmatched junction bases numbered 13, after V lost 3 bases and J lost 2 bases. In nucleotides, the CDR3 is TGTGCCAGCAGCTTCCGTCCCGGGACTAGCGCGAACCCCTACGAGCAGTACTTC. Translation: CASSFRPGTSANPYEQYF.

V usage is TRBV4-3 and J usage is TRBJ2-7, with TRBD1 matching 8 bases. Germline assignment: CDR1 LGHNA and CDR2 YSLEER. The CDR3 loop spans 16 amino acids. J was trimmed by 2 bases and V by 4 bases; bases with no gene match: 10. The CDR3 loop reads CASSLDTGGSPYEQYF. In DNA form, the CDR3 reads TGCGCCAGCAGCCTTGATACAGGGGGTAGTCCCTACGAGCAGTACTTC.

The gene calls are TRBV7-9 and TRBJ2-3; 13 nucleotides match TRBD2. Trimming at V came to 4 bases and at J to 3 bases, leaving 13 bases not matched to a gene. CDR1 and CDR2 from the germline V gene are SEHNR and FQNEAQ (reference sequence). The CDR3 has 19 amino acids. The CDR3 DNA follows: TGTGCCAGCAGCTCCCCAAGACTAGCGGGAGGTTGGGAAACAGATACGCAGTATTTT. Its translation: CASSSPRLAGGWETDTQYF.

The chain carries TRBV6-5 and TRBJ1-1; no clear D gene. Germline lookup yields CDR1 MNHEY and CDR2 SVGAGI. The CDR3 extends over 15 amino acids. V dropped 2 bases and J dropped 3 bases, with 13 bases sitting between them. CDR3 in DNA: TGTGCCAGCAGTTACGATGCAGTGTTATACACTGAAGCTTTCTTT. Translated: CASSYDAVLYTEAFF.

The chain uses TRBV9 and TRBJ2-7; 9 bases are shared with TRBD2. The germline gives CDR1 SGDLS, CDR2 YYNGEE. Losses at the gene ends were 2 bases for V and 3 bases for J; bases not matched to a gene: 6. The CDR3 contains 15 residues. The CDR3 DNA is TGTGCCAGCAGCGTTAGCGGGAGCCAACACTACGAGCAGTACTTC. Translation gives CASSVSGSQHYEQYF. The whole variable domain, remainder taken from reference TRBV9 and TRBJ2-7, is DSGVTQTPKHLITATGQRVTLRCSPRSGDLSVYWYQQSLDQGLQFLIQYYNGEERAKGNILERFSAQQFPDLHSELNLSSLELGDSALYFCASSVSGSQHYEQYFGPGTRLTVT.

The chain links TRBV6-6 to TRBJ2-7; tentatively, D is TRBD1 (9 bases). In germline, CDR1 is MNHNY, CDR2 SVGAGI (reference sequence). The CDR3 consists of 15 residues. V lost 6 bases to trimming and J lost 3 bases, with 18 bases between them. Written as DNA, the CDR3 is TGTGCCAGCAGCCGGGGGGGGACAGGGATCTACGAGCAGTACTTC. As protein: CASSRGGTGIYEQYF.

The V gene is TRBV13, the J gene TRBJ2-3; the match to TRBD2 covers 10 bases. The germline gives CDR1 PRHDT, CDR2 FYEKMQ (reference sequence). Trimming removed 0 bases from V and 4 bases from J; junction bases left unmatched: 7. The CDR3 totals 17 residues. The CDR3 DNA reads TGTGCCAGCAGCTTAGGACTAGCGGGATCTATGGCAGATACGCAGTATTTT. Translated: CASSLGLAGSMADTQYF.

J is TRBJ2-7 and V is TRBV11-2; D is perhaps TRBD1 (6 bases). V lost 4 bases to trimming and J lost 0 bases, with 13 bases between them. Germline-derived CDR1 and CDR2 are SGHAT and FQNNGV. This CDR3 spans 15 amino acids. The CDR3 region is CASSSERGSSYEQYF. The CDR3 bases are TGTGCCAGCAGCTCGGAAAGGGGGTCCTCCTACGAGCAGTACTTC.

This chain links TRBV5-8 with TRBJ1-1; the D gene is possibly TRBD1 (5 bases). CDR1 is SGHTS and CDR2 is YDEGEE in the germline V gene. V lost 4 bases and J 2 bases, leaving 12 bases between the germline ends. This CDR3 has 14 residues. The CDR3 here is CASSPRQGNTEAFF. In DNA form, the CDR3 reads TGTGCCAGCAGCCCTCGGCAGGGTAACACTGAAGCTTTCTTT.

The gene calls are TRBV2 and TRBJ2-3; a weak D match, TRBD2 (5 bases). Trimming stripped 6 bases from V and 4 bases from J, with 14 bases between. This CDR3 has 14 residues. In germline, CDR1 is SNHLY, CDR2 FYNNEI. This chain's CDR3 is CASSQERQADTQYF. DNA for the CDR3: TGTGCCAGCAGCCAAGAGCGGCAGGCAGATACGCAGTATTTT.

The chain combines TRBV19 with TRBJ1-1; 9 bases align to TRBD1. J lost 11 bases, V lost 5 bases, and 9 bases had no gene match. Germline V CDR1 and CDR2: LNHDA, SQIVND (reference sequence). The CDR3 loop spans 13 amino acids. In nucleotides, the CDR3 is TGTGCCAGTAGTTTTGGACAGGGGCGACCTGCTTTCTTT. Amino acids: CASSFGQGRPAFF.

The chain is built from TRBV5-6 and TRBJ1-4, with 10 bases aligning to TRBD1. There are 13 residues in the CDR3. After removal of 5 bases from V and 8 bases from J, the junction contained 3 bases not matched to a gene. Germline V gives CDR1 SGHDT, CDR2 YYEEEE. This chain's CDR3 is CASRDRGREKLFF. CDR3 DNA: TGTGCCAGCAGAGACAGGGGGCGGGAAAAACTGTTTTTT.

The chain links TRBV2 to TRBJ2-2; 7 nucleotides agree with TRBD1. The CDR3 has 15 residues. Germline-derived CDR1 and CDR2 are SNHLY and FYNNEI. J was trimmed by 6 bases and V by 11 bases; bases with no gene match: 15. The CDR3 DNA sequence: TGTGCCGGATCCCGGACAGGAACTTTTGCCGGGGAGCTGTTTTTT. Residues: CAGSRTGTFAGELFF. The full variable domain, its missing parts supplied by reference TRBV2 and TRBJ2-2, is EPEVTQTPSHQVTQMGQEVILRCVPISNHLYFYWYRQILGQKVEFLVSFYNNEISEKSEIFDDQFSVERPDGSNFTLKIRSTKLEDSAMYFCAGSRTGTFAGELFFGEGSRLTVL.

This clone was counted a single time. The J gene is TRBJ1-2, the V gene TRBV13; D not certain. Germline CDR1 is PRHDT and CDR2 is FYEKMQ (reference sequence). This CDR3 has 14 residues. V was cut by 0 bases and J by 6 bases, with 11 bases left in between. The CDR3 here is CASSLGRPVHGYTF. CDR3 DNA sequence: TGTGCCAGCAGCTTAGGTCGCCCGGTCCATGGCTACACCTTC.

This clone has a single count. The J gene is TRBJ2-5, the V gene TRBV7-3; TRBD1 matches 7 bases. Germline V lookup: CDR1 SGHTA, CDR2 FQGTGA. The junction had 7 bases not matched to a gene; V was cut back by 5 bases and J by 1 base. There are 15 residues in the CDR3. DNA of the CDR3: TGTGCCAGCAGCCAGACAGGGTCCCCCCAAGAGACCCAGTACTTC. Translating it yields CASSQTGSPQETQYF.

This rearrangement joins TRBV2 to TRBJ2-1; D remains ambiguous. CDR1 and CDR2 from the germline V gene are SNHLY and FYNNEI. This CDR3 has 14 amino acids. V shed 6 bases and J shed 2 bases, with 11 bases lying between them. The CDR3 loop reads CASSDSGPYNEQFF. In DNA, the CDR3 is TGTGCCAGCAGCGATAGTGGTCCCTACAATGAGCAGTTCTTC.

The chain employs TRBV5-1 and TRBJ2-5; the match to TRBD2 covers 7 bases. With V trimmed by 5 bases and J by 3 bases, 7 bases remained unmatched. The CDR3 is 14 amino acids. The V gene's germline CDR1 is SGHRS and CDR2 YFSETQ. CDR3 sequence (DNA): TGCGCCAGCAGTTATGGACTAGTGGAAGAGACCCAGTACTTC. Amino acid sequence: CASSYGLVEETQYF.

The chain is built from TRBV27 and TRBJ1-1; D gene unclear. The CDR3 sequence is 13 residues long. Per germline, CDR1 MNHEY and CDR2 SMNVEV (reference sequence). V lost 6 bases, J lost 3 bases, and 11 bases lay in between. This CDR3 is CASSLGLYTEAFF. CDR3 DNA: TGTGCCAGCAGCCTAGGACTTTACACTGAAGCTTTCTTT.

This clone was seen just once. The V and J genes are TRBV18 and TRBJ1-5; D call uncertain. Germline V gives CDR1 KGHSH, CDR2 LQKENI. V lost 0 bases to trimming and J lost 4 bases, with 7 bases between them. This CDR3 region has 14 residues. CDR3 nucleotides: TGTGCCAGCTCACCACCATTCGGGAATCAGCCCCAGCATTTT. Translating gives CASSPPFGNQPQHF.

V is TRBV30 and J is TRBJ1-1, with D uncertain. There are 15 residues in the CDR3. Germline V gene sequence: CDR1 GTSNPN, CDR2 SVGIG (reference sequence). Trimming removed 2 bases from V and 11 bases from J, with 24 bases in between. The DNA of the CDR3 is TGTGCCTGGAGTCCGACGGGGTGGGGTTATGAAGAGGCTTTCTTT. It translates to CAWSPTGWGYEEAFF.